The 11 T cell receptor beta chains below were found in one sample sequenced in a study of T cells in localized non-small cell lung cancer. Sequencing used immunoSEQ multiplex PCR; TCRdb keeps in-frame clones, though not all of them. Among some 22,000 clones listed, 88% were seen once. This specimen was PBMCs, taken before any cancer treatment. These receptors all stem from a man aged 40 to 75 with stage II squamous cell lung carcinoma.

The chain employs TRBV2 and TRBJ2-1, with D tentatively TRBD1 or TRBD2 (6 bases each). The CDR3 covers 14 residues. V shed 4 bases and J shed 6 bases, with 13 bases lying between them. Germline assignment: CDR1 SNHLY and CDR2 FYNNEI. The CDR3 bases are TGTGCCAGCAGTGTAGGGGGGTCGGCCAATGAGCAGTTCTTC. Protein sequence: CASSVGGSANEQFF.

V and J are TRBV5-6 and TRBJ2-3; D gene ambiguous. Trimming left V 4 bases short and J 0 bases short, with 9 bases between. The germline CDR1 and CDR2 sequences are SGHDT and YYEEEE. This CDR3 is built from 14 residues. CDR3 protein: CASSDLTSTDTQYF. The CDR3 DNA reads TGTGCCAGCAGCGACCTCACCAGCACAGATACGCAGTATTTT.

The CDR3 DNA reads TGCGCCAGCAGCATAACTAGCGGGGGGGCCTTCAATGAGCAGTTCTTC. Protein product: CASSITSGGAFNEQFF. This chain connects TRBV4-3 to TRBJ2-1, with 13 bases lining up with TRBD2. Looked up from germline, CDR1 is LGHNA and CDR2 is YSLEER. The trim removed 5 bases at V and 6 bases at J, leaving 7 bases unmatched. CDR3 size: 16 residues.

J is TRBJ1-4 and V is TRBV4-1; D perhaps matches TRBD1 (6 bases). Between the trimmed V and J ends, which lost 4 bases and 7 bases, there was a span of 16 bases. This CDR3 comprises 15 residues. Germline V CDR1 and CDR2: MGHRA, YSYEKL. CDR3 DNA: TGCGCCAGCAGCCCCTGGGCAGGGGAAGGTGAAAAACTGTTTTTT. Translation gives CASSPWAGEGEKLFF.

This chain joins TRBV28 and TRBJ1-1; 9 nucleotides agree with TRBD1. CDR1 is MDHEN and CDR2 is SYDVKM in the germline V gene. V was clipped by 6 bases and J by 4 bases; unmatched bases: 3. This CDR3 has 13 amino acids. Here the CDR3 reads CASRRQGGTEAFF. For the CDR3, the DNA is TGTGCCAGCAGGAGACAGGGGGGCACTGAAGCTTTCTTT.

V is TRBV18 and J is TRBJ1-1, with TRBD1 matching over 8 bases. J lost 3 bases, V lost 6 bases, and 6 bases had no gene match. This CDR3 has 14 amino acids. Germline CDR1 and CDR2: KGHSH and LQKENI. CDR3 loop: CASSLLDRDTEAFF. For the CDR3, the DNA is TGTGCCAGCTCGCTCCTGGACAGGGACACTGAAGCTTTCTTT.

This rearrangement joins TRBV14 to TRBJ1-4; D unclear. The V gene's germline CDR1 is SGHDN and CDR2 FVKESK. Deletions cut 0 bases from V and 2 bases from J, with 7 bases between. The CDR3 totals 15 residues. CDR3 amino acids: CASSQDRQTNEKLFF. DNA for the CDR3: TGTGCCAGCAGCCAAGACAGGCAGACTAATGAAAAACTGTTTTTT.

CDR3 coding DNA: TGTGCCAGCAGCTGGACCGGGACAGGGGATGGCGAGCAGTACTTC. This encodes CASSWTGTGDGEQYF. V gene TRBV7-2 combines with J gene TRBJ2-7; TRBD1 matches 10 bases. Looked up from germline, CDR1 is SGHTA and CDR2 is FQGNSA. Trimming at V came to 4 bases and at J to 6 bases, leaving 9 bases not matched to a gene. The CDR3 is 15 residues long. The full variable domain, in which reference TRBV7-2 and TRBJ2-7 provide the parts outside the CDR3, is GAGVSQSPSNKVTEKGKDVELRCDPISGHTALYWYRQSLGQGLEFLIYFQGNSAPDKSGLPSDRFSAERTGGSVSTLTIQRTQQEDSAVYLCASSWTGTGDGEQYFGPGTRLTVT.

The chain uses TRBV5-6 and TRBJ1-1, with D tentatively TRBD1 (6 bases). With 2 bases removed from V and 5 bases from J, the gap between germline ends came to 19 bases. The CDR3 has 16 residues. CDR1 is SGHDT and CDR2 is YYEEEE in the germline V gene. As DNA, the CDR3 is TGTGCCAGCAGCTTCTTACAGGGAGACGGCGGAACTGAAGCTTTCTTT. This translates into CASSFLQGDGGTEAFF.

V is TRBV2 and J is TRBJ2-7; the D is unclear. V was shortened by 3 bases and J by 4 bases, with 7 bases between the two germline ends. Germline V gene sequence: CDR1 SNHLY, CDR2 FYNNEI. This CDR3 is 12 amino acids long. The CDR3 region is CASSDDAYEQYF. Here the CDR3 DNA reads TGTGCCAGCAGTGACGATGCTTACGAGCAGTACTTC.

The V gene is TRBV4-3, the J gene TRBJ1-2; D is undetermined. V gave up 0 bases and J gave up 6 bases, with 14 bases separating them. From germline, CDR1 is LGHNA and CDR2 YSLEER. CDR3 length: 15 residues. The CDR3 is CASSQDIKREHGYTF. CDR3 nucleotide sequence: TGCGCCAGCAGCCAAGATATAAAGAGGGAACATGGCTACACCTTC.